These 4 T cell receptor beta chains came from one sample sequenced in a study of blood T cell repertoires in COVID-19. The protocol was immunoSEQ multiplex PCR, while the TCRdb copy is restricted to in-frame clones and leaves out a portion. The profile shows about 670,000 clones, 75% to 90% of them singletons. Sequenced input: peripheral blood. The receptors were sampled from a woman aged 18 to 35 with acute or convalescent COVID-19.

The rearrangement links TRBV4-3 to TRBJ1-6; 8 bases map to TRBD1. CDR1 and CDR2 (germline): LGHNA, YSLEER. With V trimmed by 3 bases and J by 10 bases, 14 bases remained unmatched. The CDR3 has 17 residues. The CDR3 loop is CASSQLLDGQGGSPLHF. CDR3 bases: TGCGCCAGCAGCCAGTTACTCGATGGACAGGGCGGGTCACCCCTCCACTTT.

This chain links TRBV7-2 with TRBJ1-1; D gene ambiguous. CDR3 length: 13 amino acids. V was pared by 1 base and J by 8 bases, with 11 bases between. Germline CDR1 SGHTA, CDR2 FQGNSA. CDR3: CASSLGQILEAFF. CDR3 nucleotides: TGTGCCAGCAGCTTAGGGCAGATCCTCGAAGCTTTCTTT.

The chain has TRBV11-2 and TRBJ1-2, with D unclear. Germline CDR1 is SGHAT and CDR2 is FQNNGV. Trimming removed 8 bases at V and 2 bases at J, with 18 bases between. This CDR3 comprises 15 residues. The CDR3 region is CASAPRERSNYGYTF. CDR3 DNA: TGTGCCAGCGCCCCGAGAGAACGGTCAAACTATGGCTACACCTTC.

V is TRBV6-5 and J is TRBJ2-7, with 9 bases lining up with TRBD1. Unmatched junction bases numbered 7, after V lost 4 bases and J lost 6 bases. CDR1 MNHEY and CDR2 SVGAGI come from the germline V gene. The CDR3 length is 14 residues. The CDR3 loop is CASSSKTGGGEQYF. The CDR3 nucleotides read TGTGCCAGCAGTTCAAAGACAGGGGGTGGCGAGCAGTACTTC.